Below, 23 T cell receptor beta chains from the same sample are listed, as sequenced in a study of identical twins. MiXCR, run by TCRdb on the 5' RACE reads, gives a single entry per CDR3 protein. The sample consists of 410,000 or so distinct CDR3 sequences, roughly 18% of them appearing once. The sequencing input was naive T cells sorted from blood. The receptors shown here come from a man in his fifties or sixties in good health.

The rearrangement uses TRBV20-1 and TRBJ1-5, with D maybe TRBD1 (5 bases). Germline V gene data show CDR1 as DFQATT and CDR2 as SNEGSKA (reference sequence). CDR3 size: 13 residues. The V gene lost 7 bases and the J gene lost 2 bases, with 12 bases spanning the gap. For the CDR3, the DNA is TGCAGTGTCCACCGGGACGGCAATCAGCCCCAGCATTTT. Residues: CSVHRDGNQPQHF.

There are many counts of this clonotype. The chain is built from TRBV5-1 and TRBJ2-7, with unresolved D. The CDR3 is made up of 13 amino acids. Looked up from germline, CDR1 is SGHRS and CDR2 is YFSETQ. The V end was cut by 1 base, the J end by 3 bases, with 8 bases between. CDR3 in DNA: TGCGCCAGCAGCTTGACAGACGGCTACGAGCAGTACTTC. Protein product: CASSLTDGYEQYF. Full variable domain (rest looked up from reference TRBV5-1 and TRBJ2-7): KAGVTQTPRYLIKTRGQQVTLSCSPISGHRSVSWYQQTPGQGLQFLFEYFSETQRNKGNFPGRFSGRQFSNSRSEMNVSTLELGDSALYLCASSLTDGYEQYFGPGTRLTVT.

A few counts support this clonotype. The V gene is TRBV20-1, the J gene TRBJ1-5; D is undetermined. CDR3 size: 15 residues. Germline CDR1 DFQATT, CDR2 SNEGSKA (reference sequence). Trimming left V 0 bases short and J 7 bases short, with 16 bases between. The CDR3 sequence is CSARDGGEMFQPQHF. The CDR3 DNA follows: TGCAGTGCTAGAGATGGTGGGGAAATGTTCCAGCCCCAGCATTTT.

This clonotype was counted many times. The V and J genes are TRBV4-3 and TRBJ2-7, with D possibly being TRBD1 (5 bases). The germline CDR1 and CDR2 sequences are LGHNA and YSLEER. This CDR3 comprises 14 residues. Trimming cost V 2 bases and J 6 bases, with 14 bases left between them. CDR3 region: CASSQTTQGAEQYF. CDR3 nucleotides: TGCGCCAGCAGCCAAACAACGCAAGGGGCCGAGCAGTACTTC.

The rearrangement uses TRBV7-9 and TRBJ1-2, with D unclear. Looked up from germline, CDR1 is SEHNR and CDR2 is FQNEAQ (reference sequence). Trimming cost V 1 base and J 4 bases, with 10 bases left between them. CDR3 length: 14 residues. This CDR3 is CASSLGGESYGYTF. The DNA of the CDR3 is TGTGCCAGCAGCTTAGGAGGCGAATCCTATGGCTACACCTTC. Combining the CDR3 with reference TRBV7-9 and TRBJ1-2 gives the whole variable domain DTGVSQNPRHKITKRGQNVTFRCDPISEHNRLYWYRQTLGQGPEFLTYFQNEAQLEKSRLLSDRFSAERPKGSFSTLEIQRTEQGDSAMYLCASSLGGESYGYTFGSGTRLTVV.

The rearrangement joins TRBV4-1 to TRBJ2-1; 7 positions match TRBD1. After removal of 5 bases from V and 8 bases from J, the junction contained 12 bases not matched to a gene. The V gene's germline CDR1 is MGHRA and CDR2 YSYEKL. The CDR3 has 15 residues. For the CDR3, the DNA is TGCGCCAGCAGCGCCAGGGGGACAGCGCGCGATGAGCAGTTCTTC. Amino acids: CASSARGTARDEQFF.

This clonotype was observed at least ten times. This chain uses TRBV4-2 with TRBJ2-7, with D uncertain. Germline V gene lookup returns CDR1 LGHNA and CDR2 YNFKEQ. This CDR3 has 13 amino acids. Trimming removed 3 bases from V and 7 bases from J, with 13 bases in between. The CDR3 DNA follows: TGTGCCAGCAGCCACGCGACGGTTAGAGAGCAGTACTTC. Residues: CASSHATVREQYF.

The V call is TRBV6-2 or TRBV6-3, the J call TRBJ2-7, with D unclear. The V and J ends lost 2 bases and 2 bases respectively, with 7 bases between them. The germline CDR1 and CDR2 sequences are MNHEY and SVGEGT. CDR3 length: 13 amino acids. CDR3 sequence reads: CASSYAITYEQYF. CDR3 DNA: TGTGCCAGCAGTTACGCCATAACCTACGAGCAGTACTTC.

This clonotype was detected only a few times. The J gene is TRBJ2-4, the V gene TRBV7-8; no reliable D call. The CDR3 runs to 17 residues. Germline lookup yields CDR1 SGHVS and CDR2 FQNEAQ. Trimming pared 3 bases from V and 0 bases from J, leaving 15 bases between. The CDR3 loop reads CASSLKGPTEAKNIQYF. In DNA form, the CDR3 reads TGTGCCAGCAGCTTGAAAGGACCGACTGAAGCCAAAAACATTCAGTACTTC.

J is TRBJ2-1 and V is TRBV20-1; 12 nucleotides match TRBD2. The germline CDR1 and CDR2 sequences are DFQATT and SNEGSKA (reference sequence). CDR3 size: 15 residues. V dropped 4 bases and J dropped 4; count of bases not matched to a gene: 5. As DNA, the CDR3 is TGCAGTGCTATTAGGACTAGCGGGGTTTACAATGAGCAGTTCTTC. Amino acid sequence: CSAIRTSGVYNEQFF.

This clonotype has a handful of counts. V is TRBV5-1 and J is TRBJ1-1; D gene ambiguous. There are 13 residues in the CDR3. The germline gives CDR1 SGHRS, CDR2 YFSETQ. Trimming cost V 2 bases and J 5 bases, with 10 bases left between them. CDR3 bases: TGCGCCAGCAGCTTTTCTGTTGGTACTGAAGCTTTCTTT. The encoded protein is CASSFSVGTEAFF.

This clonotype was seen many times. V and J are TRBV13 and TRBJ1-3; a weak D match, TRBD1 (5 bases). The germline V and J ends were trimmed by 0 bases and 7 bases, with 13 bases remaining between them. This CDR3 has 15 amino acids. CDR1 is PRHDT, CDR2 FYEKMQ, per germline (reference sequence). This CDR3 is CASSLGPAGGNTIYF. CDR3 in DNA: TGTGCCAGCAGCTTAGGCCCCGCCGGGGGGAACACCATATATTTT.

Comments on this clonotype: A much more abundant neighbour one base away suggests this may be a read error. Since the CDR3 does not end with the conserved phenylalanine or tryptophan, this likely comes from a read error. The rearrangement joins TRBV20-1 to TRBJ2-1, with a weak D call TRBD2 (6 bases). CDR1 is DFQATT and CDR2 is SNEGSKA in the germline V gene (reference sequence). The length of the CDR3 is 13 residues. Trimming removed 0 bases from V and 10 bases from J, with 13 bases in between. CDR3 nucleotides: TGCAGTGCTAGAGATCCTCGGAGCGGGGAGCAGTTCCTC. Translated, it gives CSARDPRSGEQFL.

Ten or more counts support this clonotype. The chain links TRBV5-1 to TRBJ2-1; the D is unclear. The CDR3 consists of 14 residues. The germline V gene has CDR1 SGHRS and CDR2 YFSETQ. Trimming took 0 bases from V and 4 from J, leaving 8 bases between them. CDR3 residues: CASSLAHGYNEQFF. CDR3 in DNA: TGCGCCAGCAGCTTGGCCCATGGTTACAATGAGCAGTTCTTC. Full variable domain (rest looked up from reference TRBV5-1 and TRBJ2-1): KAGVTQTPRYLIKTRGQQVTLSCSPISGHRSVSWYQQTPGQGLQFLFEYFSETQRNKGNFPGRFSGRQFSNSRSEMNVSTLELGDSALYLCASSLAHGYNEQFFGPGTRLTVL.

This clonotype was detected only a few times. This chain joins TRBV12-3 or TRBV12-4 and TRBJ2-5; the D gene is possibly TRBD1 (5 bases). This CDR3 has 13 residues. Trimming removed 5 bases from V and 5 bases from J, with 12 bases in between. The CDR3 DNA reads TGTGCCAGCAGTCCCCAGGGATACGAGACCCAGTACTTC. Protein: CASSPQGYETQYF.

CDR3 amino acids: CASSSNSRTGGWLFF. The CDR3 DNA reads as TGTGCCAGCAGCTCGAATAGCCGGACAGGGGGATGGCTCTTCTTT. The chain carries TRBV7-6 and TRBJ1-1, with TRBD1 matching 10 bases. The CDR3 has 15 residues. Germline loops: CDR1 SGHVS, CDR2 FNYEAQ. The V and J ends lost 4 bases and 14 bases, in that order; junction bases with no gene match: 16.

This sequence joins TRBV7-4 and TRBJ2-3; 8 positions agree with TRBD1. Trimming at V came to 10 bases and at J to 2 bases, leaving 11 bases not matched to a gene. The CDR3 is 15 residues long. Germline values: CDR1 SGHVT, CDR2 SQSDAQ. In DNA, the CDR3 is TGTGCCATCGACAGGGGTGGCCAAGACACAGATACGCAGTATTTT. Translated, it gives CAIDRGGQDTDTQYF.

This clonotype has just one count. V usage is TRBV9 and J usage is TRBJ2-1; 11 bases fit TRBD1. Germline assignment: CDR1 SGDLS and CDR2 YYNGEE. V shed 0 bases, J shed 6 bases, and the junction held 2 bases outside the gene matches. There are 15 residues in the CDR3. CDR3 in amino acids: CASSVVGTGGNEQFF. DNA for the CDR3: TGTGCCAGCAGCGTAGTCGGGACAGGGGGCAATGAGCAGTTCTTC.

This CDR3 is CAISEIIGQTQYF. CDR3 DNA: TGTGCCATCAGTGAGATTATTGGTCAGACCCAGTACTTC. The V call is TRBV10-3, the J call TRBJ2-5; no definite D call. Trimming pared 2 bases from V and 6 bases from J, leaving 10 bases between. The CDR3 has 13 residues. Germline loops: CDR1 ENHRY, CDR2 SYGVKD.

V and J are TRBV20-1 and TRBJ2-7; either TRBD1 or TRBD2 may fit D (5 bases each). The CDR3 extends over 16 amino acids. The V and J ends lost 0 bases and 0 bases respectively, with 15 bases between them. The germline V gene has CDR1 DFQATT and CDR2 SNEGSKA (reference sequence). The CDR3 DNA sequence: TGCAGTGCTAGAGATCGGAGGACGGGGACCTCCTACGAGCAGTACTTC. Residues: CSARDRRTGTSYEQYF.

DNA of the CDR3: TGTGCCAGCAGTATCGGGACTAGCGGGAACAATGAGCAGTTCTTC. This translates into CASSIGTSGNNEQFF. This chain uses TRBV27 with TRBJ2-1; 13 bases agree with TRBD2. V shed 5 bases and J 5 bases; nucleotides not matched to a gene: 3. Germline CDR1 MNHEY, CDR2 SMNVEV (reference sequence). This CDR3 region has 15 residues.

There are a few counts of this clonotype. V is TRBV27 and J is TRBJ2-7; 11 bases match TRBD1. Looked up from germline, CDR1 is MNHEY and CDR2 is SMNVEV (reference sequence). V was pared by 5 bases and J by 5 bases, with 2 bases of the junction left unmatched. CDR3 length equals 13 residues. The CDR3 DNA sequence: TGTGCCAGCAGTCGGGGACAGGGGGACGAGCAGTACTTC. Translating gives CASSRGQGDEQYF.

At least ten counts were recorded for this clonotype. V gene TRBV7-2 combines with J gene TRBJ2-7; 7 bases map to TRBD1. The CDR3 has 14 residues. V lost 3 bases and J lost 2; bases outside the gene matches: 4. Germline lookup yields CDR1 SGHTA and CDR2 FQGNSA. The CDR3 protein is CASSFTGAPYEQYF. In DNA, the CDR3 is TGTGCCAGCAGCTTTACAGGGGCCCCCTACGAGCAGTACTTC. Based on the CDR3 plus reference TRBV7-2 and TRBJ2-7, the full variable domain is GAGVSQSPSNKVTEKGKDVELRCDPISGHTALYWYRQSLGQGLEFLIYFQGNSAPDKSGLPSDRFSAERTGGSVSTLTIQRTQQEDSAVYLCASSFTGAPYEQYFGPGTRLTVT.